The next 26 T cell receptor beta chains were all read from a single sample in a study of vaccination and CD4 T cells after COVID-19. The treatment denotes: approximately 9-day PBMC culture with coronavirus spike peptide pools or control peptides (ViraFEST assay). Gathering of the CD4+ T cells, from the unexposed donor, took place before the COVID-19 pandemic (2011-2018). For these receptors, no antigen is known. Scientists ran DNA taken from cultured CD4+ T cells through the Oncomine TCR Beta short-read assay for sequencing. The template was genomic DNA from cultured CD4+ T cells. TCRdb itself ran the PCR reads through MiXCR, one entry per CDR3 protein. The table includes about 9,100 distinct CDR3 sequences, 28% detected once. The specimen sequenced was CD4+ T cells from blood, cultured in vitro. Receptor source: a human donor in good health.

This rearrangement joins TRBV9 to TRBJ2-5, with TRBD2 as a possible D gene (7 bases). The CDR3 consists of 15 residues. V was cut by 0 bases and J by 4 bases, with 13 bases left in between. In germline, CDR1 is SGDLS, CDR2 YYNGEE. The CDR3 loop reads CASSVEGGGGETQYF. The CDR3 nucleotides read TGTGCCAGCAGCGTAGAGGGGGGAGGGGGAGAGACCCAGTACTTC.

The V and J genes are TRBV7-3 and TRBJ1-1; D call uncertain. This CDR3 contains 14 residues. V was cut by 1 base and J by 0 bases, with 6 bases left in between. Germline V gene lookup returns CDR1 SGHTA and CDR2 FQGTGA. The CDR3 DNA follows: TGTGCCAGCAGCTTAAACAGCTTGAACACTGAAGCTTTCTTT. Amino acids: CASSLNSLNTEAFF.

The chain employs TRBV7-2 and TRBJ2-7; 8 bases match TRBD1. CDR1 is SGHTA and CDR2 is FQGNSA in the germline V gene. This CDR3 has 16 amino acids. The V segment lost 5 bases and the J segment 4 bases; nucleotides outside the gene matches: 13. CDR3 sequence: CASSLDPGQGRYEQYF. DNA for the CDR3: TGTGCCAGCAGCCTAGACCCCGGACAGGGTCGGTACGAGCAGTACTTC.

This chain joins TRBV19 and TRBJ2-5; a weak D match, TRBD1 (5 bases). Trimming stripped 1 base from V and 1 base from J, with 10 bases between. CDR3 length: 15 amino acids. The germline V gene encodes CDR1 LNHDA and CDR2 SQIVND (reference sequence). The CDR3, as DNA: TGTGCCAGTAGTATAGGTCCAGGGTCCCAAGAGACCCAGTACTTC. This translates into CASSIGPGSQETQYF.

This clonotype was seen a handful of times. The chain uses TRBV28 and TRBJ1-6; D is unclear. The CDR3 length is 14 residues. V was shortened by 8 bases and J by 5 bases, with 13 bases between the two germline ends. Per the germline V gene, CDR1 is MDHEN and CDR2 is SYDVKM. CDR3 nucleotide sequence: TGTGCCAGCGGTAGGTCACCGGATAATTCACCCCTCCACTTT. It translates to CASGRSPDNSPLHF.

The V call is TRBV7-6, the J call TRBJ2-7, with D unclear. The CDR3 length is 15 residues. CDR1 and CDR2 (germline): SGHVS, FNYEAQ. V lost 6 bases and J 0 bases, leaving 15 bases between the germline ends. The CDR3 loop reads CASSLMSLSSYEQYF. CDR3 sequence (DNA): TGTGCCAGCAGTCTTATGTCTTTAAGCTCCTACGAGCAGTACTTC. Together with reference TRBV7-6 and TRBJ2-7, the CDR3 gives the full variable domain: GAGVSQSPRYKVTKRGQDVALRCDPISGHVSLYWYRQALGQGPEFLTYFNYEAQQDKSGLPNDRFSAERPEGSISTLTIQRTEQRDSAMYRCASSLMSLSSYEQYFGPGTRLTVT.

The rearrangement links TRBV20-1 to TRBJ2-5; 13 nucleotides line up with TRBD2. CDR3 length: 14 residues. Unmatched junction bases numbered 6, after V lost 6 bases and J lost 5 bases. The germline V gene has CDR1 DFQATT and CDR2 SNEGSKA (reference sequence). CDR3 coding DNA: TGCAGTGCCAGCCCGACTAGCGGGAGGGAGACCCAGTACTTC. Residues: CSASPTSGRETQYF.

This chain connects TRBV7-2 to TRBJ2-3; the D gene could be TRBD1 or TRBD2 (6 bases each). Trimming pared 2 bases from V and 1 base from J, leaving 10 bases between. CDR1 is SGHTA and CDR2 is FQGNSA in the germline V gene. The CDR3 runs to 15 residues. The CDR3 coding sequence is TGTGCCAGCAGCTTAAGGGGGGAAGGCACAGATACGCAGTATTTT. The encoded protein is CASSLRGEGTDTQYF.

Judged by abundance, this clonotype is medium-sized. This CDR3 reads CASSLVDQGYGYTF. CDR3 nucleotide sequence: TGTGCCAGCAGCTTGGTCGACCAGGGCTATGGCTACACCTTC. This chain uses TRBV5-4 with TRBJ1-2; D possibly corresponds to TRBD1 (5 bases). The CDR3 totals 14 residues. Trimming removed 0 bases at V and 4 bases at J, with 10 bases between. The V gene's germline CDR1 is SGHNT and CDR2 YYREEE (reference sequence).

The rearrangement joins TRBV6-5 to TRBJ2-2, with D unresolved. This CDR3 contains 12 residues. Germline V gives CDR1 MNHEY, CDR2 SVGAGI. V was pared by 0 bases and J by 5 bases, with 1 base between. CDR3 sequence (DNA): TGTGCCAGCAGTTACTCGACCGGGGAGCTGTTTTTT. Residues: CASSYSTGELFF.

This clonotype was seen more than once but under ten times. The V gene is TRBV20-1, the J gene TRBJ2-1; 7 bases align to TRBD2. The length of the CDR3 is 13 residues. Trimming at V came to 4 bases and at J to 9 bases, leaving 9 bases not matched to a gene. Germline-derived CDR1 and CDR2 are DFQATT and SNEGSKA (reference sequence). The CDR3 protein is CSATHPGGPEQFF. Here the CDR3 DNA reads TGCAGTGCTACCCATCCGGGGGGTCCTGAGCAGTTCTTC.

This clonotype was observed a handful of times. CDR3: CATSDPKQDYEQYF. DNA for the CDR3: TGTGCCACCAGTGATCCCAAACAGGACTACGAGCAGTACTTC. The V gene is TRBV24-1, the J gene TRBJ2-7; D perhaps matches TRBD1 (5 bases). CDR1 KGHDR and CDR2 SFDVKD come from the germline V gene. Trimming shortened V by 3 bases and J by 3 bases, and 11 bases separated the two germline ends. The CDR3 loop spans 14 amino acids.

This clonotype is categorized as medium-sized. This chain joins TRBV20-1 and TRBJ1-5, with D tentatively TRBD1 (5 bases). The CDR3 totals 15 residues. CDR1 DFQATT and CDR2 SNEGSKA come from the germline V gene (reference sequence). V lost 3 bases and J lost 0, with 12 bases in between. CDR3 amino acids: CSARVGGNSNQPQHF. CDR3 sequence (DNA): TGCAGTGCTAGGGTGGGGGGGAATAGCAATCAGCCCCAGCATTTT.

CDR3 coding DNA: TGTGCCAGCAGTTTGGGCGGACTAACCTACGGCAAAAACATTCAGTACTTC. It encodes CASSLGGLTYGKNIQYF. This chain connects TRBV28 to TRBJ2-4; D may be TRBD2 (6 bases). The CDR3 has 17 residues. Germline V lookup: CDR1 MDHEN, CDR2 SYDVKM. The ends were cut back, 3 bases at V and 3 bases at J, with 18 bases in the middle.

This clonotype occurred a few times. V usage is TRBV18 and J usage is TRBJ1-1; D is undetermined. The V end was cut by 5 bases, the J end by 3 bases, with 10 bases between. From germline, CDR1 is KGHSH and CDR2 LQKENI. CDR3 length: 13 amino acids. DNA for the CDR3: TGTGCCAGCTCAAGTTCGATCCACACTGAAGCTTTCTTT. As protein: CASSSSIHTEAFF.

The chain recombines TRBV5-1 with TRBJ2-7, with a tentative D call TRBD1 (6 bases). The CDR3 sequence is 14 residues long. The germline CDR1 and CDR2 sequences are SGHRS and YFSETQ. V was trimmed by 3 bases and J by 2 bases, leaving 12 bases between them. For the CDR3, the DNA is TGCGCCAGCAGCTATTCGTGGGGGCCCTACGAGCAGTACTTC. This sequence encodes CASSYSWGPYEQYF.

As DNA, the CDR3 is TGTGCCAGCAGCTTAAGGGAGCCTTCAGGTGAAGCTTTCTTT. It codes for CASSLREPSGEAFF. The V and J genes are TRBV7-9 and TRBJ1-1; no definite D call. Trimming cost V 2 bases and J 7 bases, with 14 bases left between them. In germline, CDR1 is SEHNR, CDR2 FQNEAQ (reference sequence). The CDR3 is 14 amino acids.

This clonotype is medium-sized in the sample. The chain couples TRBV6-2 or TRBV6-3 to TRBJ1-1, with D perhaps TRBD1 (6 bases). The CDR3 contains 14 residues. The V end lost 5 bases, the J end lost 0 bases, and 10 bases lay between the germline ends. The germline V gene encodes CDR1 MNHEY and CDR2 SVGEGT. The DNA for the CDR3 is TGTGCCAGCAGTCGACAGGAAATGAACACTGAAGCTTTCTTT. This translates into CASSRQEMNTEAFF.

The chain recombines TRBV6-1 with TRBJ2-5; TRBD1 aligns across 7 bases. The V gene end was trimmed by 6 bases and the J gene end by 5 bases; junction bases not matched to a gene: 9. CDR3 size: 14 residues. CDR1 MNHNS and CDR2 SASEGT come from the germline V gene. CDR3 DNA: TGTGCCAGCAGCACGGGACAGACGAGGGAGACCCAGTACTTC. Its translation is CASSTGQTRETQYF.

This clonotype was found a few times. V usage is TRBV20-1 and J usage is TRBJ2-1; D is ambiguous. Between the trimmed V and J ends, which lost 1 base and 2 bases, there was a span of 12 bases. Germline-derived CDR1 and CDR2 are DFQATT and SNEGSKA (reference sequence). This CDR3 region has 15 residues. In DNA form, the CDR3 reads TGCAGTGCTAGAGCCCCGACATCGCCCTACAATGAGCAGTTCTTC. Its protein product is CSARAPTSPYNEQFF.

The gene calls are TRBV19 and TRBJ1-1; D not resolved. Trimming took 3 bases from V and 2 from J, leaving 13 bases between them. CDR3 size: 15 residues. Germline V gives CDR1 LNHDA, CDR2 SQIVND (reference sequence). The CDR3 region is CASSISAPSNTEAFF. In DNA form, the CDR3 reads TGTGCCAGTAGTATTTCGGCACCCAGTAACACTGAAGCTTTCTTT. Full variable domain (outside the CDR3, taken from reference TRBV19 and TRBJ1-1): DGGITQSPKYLFRKEGQNVTLSCEQNLNHDAMYWYRQDPGQGLRLIYYSQIVNDFQKGDIAEGYSVSREKKESFPLTVTSAQKNPTAFYLCASSISAPSNTEAFFGQGTRLTVV.

This clonotype is medium-sized within its sample. The chain uses TRBV6-1 and TRBJ1-5; D is unresolved. The V end was cut by 6 bases, the J end by 7 bases, with 10 bases between. This CDR3 contains 12 residues. Germline lookup yields CDR1 MNHNS and CDR2 SASEGT. CDR3: CASSNGPQPQHF. CDR3 coding DNA: TGTGCCAGCAGCAACGGGCCGCAGCCCCAGCATTTT.

This clonotype was counted only a few times. V is TRBV5-4 and J is TRBJ1-2; D not resolved. The length of the CDR3 is 14 residues. V was trimmed by 4 bases and J by 8 bases, leaving 18 bases between them. The V gene's germline CDR1 is SGHNT and CDR2 YYREEE (reference sequence). CDR3: CASSQEGGVTGYTF. In DNA, the CDR3 is TGTGCCAGCAGCCAAGAGGGTGGGGTTACGGGCTACACCTTC.

CDR3 sequence reads: CASSLSGYGYTF. The CDR3, as DNA: TGTGCCAGCAGTTTATCGGGGTATGGCTACACCTTC. This chain uses TRBV27 with TRBJ1-2; D gene ambiguous. Trimming shortened V by 0 bases and J by 5 bases, and 4 bases separated the two germline ends. The germline gives CDR1 MNHEY, CDR2 SMNVEV (reference sequence). The CDR3 is 12 residues long.

This chain's CDR3 is CASSLKGGDTQYF. The CDR3 DNA sequence: TGTGCCAGCAGCTTAAAGGGAGGAGATACGCAGTATTTT. The V call is TRBV7-2, the J call TRBJ2-3; D perhaps matches TRBD2 (6 bases). The CDR3 contains 13 residues. CDR1 and CDR2 from the germline V gene are SGHTA and FQGNSA. The ends were cut back, 2 bases at V and 5 bases at J, with 8 bases in the middle.

The chain employs TRBV29-1 and TRBJ2-5; 7 positions match TRBD1. The junction had 3 bases not matched to a gene; V was cut back by 7 bases and J by 1 base. CDR3 length: 12 amino acids. Germline V gives CDR1 SQVTM, CDR2 ANQGSEA. The CDR3 DNA reads TGCAGCGCCGGACAGGTCCAAGAGACCCAGTACTTC. It is translated as CSAGQVQETQYF.